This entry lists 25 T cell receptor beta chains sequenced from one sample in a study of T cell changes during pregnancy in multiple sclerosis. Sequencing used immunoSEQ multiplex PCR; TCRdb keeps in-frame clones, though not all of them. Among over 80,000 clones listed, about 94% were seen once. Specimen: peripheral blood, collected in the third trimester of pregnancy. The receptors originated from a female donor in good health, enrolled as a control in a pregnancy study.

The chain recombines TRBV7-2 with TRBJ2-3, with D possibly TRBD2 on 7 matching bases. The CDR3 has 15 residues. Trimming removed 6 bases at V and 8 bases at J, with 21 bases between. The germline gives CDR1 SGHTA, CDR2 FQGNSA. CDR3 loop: CASRYGGASGPTQYF. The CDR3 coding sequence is TGTGCCAGCAGATATGGGGGGGCCTCGGGTCCTACGCAGTATTTT.

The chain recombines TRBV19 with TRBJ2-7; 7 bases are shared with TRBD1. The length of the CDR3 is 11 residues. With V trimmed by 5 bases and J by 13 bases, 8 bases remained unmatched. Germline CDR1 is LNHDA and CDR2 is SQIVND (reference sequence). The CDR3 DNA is TGTGCCAGTAGTTTACAGGGGCTTTTCTACTTC. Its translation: CASSLQGLFYF.

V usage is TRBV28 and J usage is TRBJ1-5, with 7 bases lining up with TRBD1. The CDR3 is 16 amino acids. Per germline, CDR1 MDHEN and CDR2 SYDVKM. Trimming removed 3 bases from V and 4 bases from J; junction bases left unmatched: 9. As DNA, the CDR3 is TGTGCCAGCAGTTTCACCGAGGGGGCGGGGAATCAGCCCCAGCATTTT. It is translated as CASSFTEGAGNQPQHF.

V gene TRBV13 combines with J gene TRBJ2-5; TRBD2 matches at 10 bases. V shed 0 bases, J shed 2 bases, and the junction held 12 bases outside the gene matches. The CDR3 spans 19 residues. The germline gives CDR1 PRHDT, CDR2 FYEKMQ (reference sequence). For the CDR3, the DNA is TGTGCCAGCAGCTTAGGGACTAGCGGGCAACCTGACTATCAAGAGACCCAGTACTTC. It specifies CASSLGTSGQPDYQETQYF.

Written as DNA, the CDR3 is TGTGCCAGCAGCCCAGGGGCCAATCAGCCCCAGCATTTT. It specifies CASSPGANQPQHF. This chain links TRBV2 with TRBJ1-5; tentative D call: TRBD1 (6 bases). Germline loops: CDR1 SNHLY, CDR2 FYNNEI. The CDR3 has 13 residues. V lost 6 bases and J lost 3, with 9 bases in between.

CDR3 in amino acids: CASSYTGANEKLFF. CDR3 coding DNA: TGTGCCAGCAGCTATACAGGGGCTAATGAAAAACTGTTTTTT. The rearrangement uses TRBV11-2 and TRBJ1-4; the match to TRBD1 covers 7 bases. The CDR3 runs to 14 residues. With 4 bases clipped from V and 3 bases from J, the junction kept 2 bases outside the gene matches. Germline loops: CDR1 SGHAT, CDR2 FQNNGV.

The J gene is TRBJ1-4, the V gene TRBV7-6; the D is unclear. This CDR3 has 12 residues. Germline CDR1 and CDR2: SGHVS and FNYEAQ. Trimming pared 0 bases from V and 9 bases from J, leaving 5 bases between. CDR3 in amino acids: CASSLALQKLFF. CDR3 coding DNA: TGTGCCAGCAGCTTAGCACTCCAAAAACTGTTTTTT.

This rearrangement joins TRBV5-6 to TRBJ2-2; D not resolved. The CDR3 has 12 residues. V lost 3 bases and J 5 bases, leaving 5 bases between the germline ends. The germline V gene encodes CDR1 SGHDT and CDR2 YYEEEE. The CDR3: CASSYFTGELFF. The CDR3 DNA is TGTGCCAGCAGCTACTTTACCGGGGAGCTGTTTTTT.

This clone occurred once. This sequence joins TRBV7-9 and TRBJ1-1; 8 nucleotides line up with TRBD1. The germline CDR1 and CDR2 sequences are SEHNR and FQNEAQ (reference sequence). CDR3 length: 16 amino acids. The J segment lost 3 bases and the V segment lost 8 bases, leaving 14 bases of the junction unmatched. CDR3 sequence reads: CASGLLGTGLDTEAFF. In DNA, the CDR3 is TGTGCCAGCGGCCTTCTAGGGACAGGCCTAGACACTGAAGCTTTCTTT. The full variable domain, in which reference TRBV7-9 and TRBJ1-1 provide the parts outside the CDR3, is DTGVSQNPRHKITKRGQNVTFRCDPISEHNRLYWYRQTLGQGPEFLTYFQNEAQLEKSRLLSDRFSAERPKGSFSTLEIQRTEQGDSAMYLCASGLLGTGLDTEAFFGQGTRLTVV.

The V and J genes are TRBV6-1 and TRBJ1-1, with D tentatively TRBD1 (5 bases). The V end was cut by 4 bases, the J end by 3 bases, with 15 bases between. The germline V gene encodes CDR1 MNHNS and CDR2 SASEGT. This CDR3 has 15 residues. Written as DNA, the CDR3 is TGTGCCAGCAGTGCCCGGAGGGCGGGGGACACTGAAGCTTTCTTT. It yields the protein CASSARRAGDTEAFF.

Here the CDR3 DNA reads TGTGCCAGCAGCAAATCCCGACAGGGGGAAAGCAATGAGCAGTTCTTC. Translating gives CASSKSRQGESNEQFF. This sequence joins TRBV21-1 and TRBJ2-1; whether TRBD1, the table's D call, matches the DNA was not checked. TRBV21-1 is a pseudogene. The length of the CDR3 is 16 residues.

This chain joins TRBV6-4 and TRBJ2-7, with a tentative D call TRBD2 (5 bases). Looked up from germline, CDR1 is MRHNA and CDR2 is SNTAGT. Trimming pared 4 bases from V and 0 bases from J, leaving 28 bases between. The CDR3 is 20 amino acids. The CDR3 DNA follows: TGTGCCAGCAGTGCTTCCACGGCAGGATTCCATGGAGGTGACTCCTACGAGCAGTACTTC. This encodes CASSASTAGFHGGDSYEQYF.

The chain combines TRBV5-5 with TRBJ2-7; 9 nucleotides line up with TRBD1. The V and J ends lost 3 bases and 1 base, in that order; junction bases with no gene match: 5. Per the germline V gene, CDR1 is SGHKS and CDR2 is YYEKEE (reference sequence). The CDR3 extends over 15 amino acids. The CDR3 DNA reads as TGTGCCAGCAGCTCGGGACAGGGACCTTCCTACGAGCAGTACTTC. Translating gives CASSSGQGPSYEQYF.

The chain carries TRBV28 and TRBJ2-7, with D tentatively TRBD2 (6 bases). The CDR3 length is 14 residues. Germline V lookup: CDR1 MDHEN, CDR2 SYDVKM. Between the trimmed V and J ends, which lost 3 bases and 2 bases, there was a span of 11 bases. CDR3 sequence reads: CASSFGLKAYEQYF. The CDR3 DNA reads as TGTGCCAGCAGTTTCGGACTAAAGGCCTACGAGCAGTACTTC.

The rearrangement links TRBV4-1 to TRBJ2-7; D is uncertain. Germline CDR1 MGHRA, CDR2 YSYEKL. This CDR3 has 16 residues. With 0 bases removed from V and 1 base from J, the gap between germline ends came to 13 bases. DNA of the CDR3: TGCGCCAGCAGCCAAGAGGGCACGGTCGGATCCTACGAGCAGTACTTC. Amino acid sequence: CASSQEGTVGSYEQYF.

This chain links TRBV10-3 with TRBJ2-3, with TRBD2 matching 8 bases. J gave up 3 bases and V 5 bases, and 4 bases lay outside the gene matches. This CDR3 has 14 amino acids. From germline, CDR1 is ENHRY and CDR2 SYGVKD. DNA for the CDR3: TGTGCCATCAGTTCCGGGACTAGGACAGATACGCAGTATTTT. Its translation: CAISSGTRTDTQYF.

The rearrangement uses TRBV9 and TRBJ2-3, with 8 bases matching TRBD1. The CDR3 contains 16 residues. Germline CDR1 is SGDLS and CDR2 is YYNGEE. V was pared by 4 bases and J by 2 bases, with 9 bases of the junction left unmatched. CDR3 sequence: CASSPGTGGPTDTQYF. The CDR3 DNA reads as TGTGCCAGCAGCCCCGGGACAGGAGGGCCCACAGATACGCAGTATTTT.

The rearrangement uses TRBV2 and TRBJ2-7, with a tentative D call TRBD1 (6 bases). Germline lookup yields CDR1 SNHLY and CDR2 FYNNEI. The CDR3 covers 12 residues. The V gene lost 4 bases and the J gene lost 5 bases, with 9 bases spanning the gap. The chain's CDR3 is CASSGGTNEQYF. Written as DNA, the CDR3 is TGTGCCAGCAGTGGGGGGACAAACGAGCAGTACTTC.

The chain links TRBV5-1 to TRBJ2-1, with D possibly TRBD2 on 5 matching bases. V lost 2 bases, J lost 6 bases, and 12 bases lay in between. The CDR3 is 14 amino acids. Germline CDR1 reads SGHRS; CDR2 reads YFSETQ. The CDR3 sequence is CASSFVLGPNEQFF. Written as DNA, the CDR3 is TGCGCCAGCAGCTTTGTACTAGGTCCCAATGAGCAGTTCTTC.

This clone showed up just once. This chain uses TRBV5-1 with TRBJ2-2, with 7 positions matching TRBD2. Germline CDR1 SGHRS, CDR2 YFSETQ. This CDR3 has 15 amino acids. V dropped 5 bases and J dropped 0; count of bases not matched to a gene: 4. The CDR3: CASSRGDANTGELFF. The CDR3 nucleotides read TGCGCCAGCAGTCGGGGGGACGCGAACACCGGGGAGCTGTTTTTT. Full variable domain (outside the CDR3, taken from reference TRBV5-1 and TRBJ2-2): KAGVTQTPRYLIKTRGQQVTLSCSPISGHRSVSWYQQTPGQGLQFLFEYFSETQRNKGNFPGRFSGRQFSNSRSEMNVSTLELGDSALYLCASSRGDANTGELFFGEGSRLTVL.

The DNA for the CDR3 is TGTGCCAGCAGCTTAGGCCTAGCGACAGATACGCAGTATTTT. Encoded protein: CASSLGLATDTQYF. The rearrangement uses TRBV13 and TRBJ2-3; possibly TRBD2 for D (6 bases). Germline V gene lookup returns CDR1 PRHDT and CDR2 FYEKMQ (reference sequence). The V and J ends lost 0 bases and 3 bases respectively, with 7 bases between them. This CDR3 comprises 14 residues.

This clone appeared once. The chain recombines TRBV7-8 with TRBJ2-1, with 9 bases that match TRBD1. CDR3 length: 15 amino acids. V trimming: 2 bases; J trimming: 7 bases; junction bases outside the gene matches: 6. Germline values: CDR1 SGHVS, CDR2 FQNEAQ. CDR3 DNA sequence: TGTGCCAGCAGCTTACGGGACAGGGTTTGGAATGAGCAGTTCTTC. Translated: CASSLRDRVWNEQFF.

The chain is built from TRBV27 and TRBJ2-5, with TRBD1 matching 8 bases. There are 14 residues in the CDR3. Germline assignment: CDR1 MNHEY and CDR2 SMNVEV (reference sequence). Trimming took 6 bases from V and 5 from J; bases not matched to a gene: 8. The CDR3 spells CASSSDRAPETQYF. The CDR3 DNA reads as TGTGCCAGCAGCTCGGACAGGGCCCCTGAGACCCAGTACTTC.

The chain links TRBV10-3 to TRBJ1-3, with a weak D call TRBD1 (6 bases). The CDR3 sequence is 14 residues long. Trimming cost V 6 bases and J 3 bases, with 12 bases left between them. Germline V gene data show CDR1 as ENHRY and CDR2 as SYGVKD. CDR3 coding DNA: TGTGCCATCAGCGGACAGTTGGGTGGAAACACCATATATTTT. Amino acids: CAISGQLGGNTIYF.

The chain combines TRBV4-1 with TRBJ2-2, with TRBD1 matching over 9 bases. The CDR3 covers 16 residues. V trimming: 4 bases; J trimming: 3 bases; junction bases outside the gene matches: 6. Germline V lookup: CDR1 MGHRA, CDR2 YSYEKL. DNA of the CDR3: TGCGCCAGCAGCCGACACAGGGGGCAGTACACCGGGGAGCTGTTTTTT. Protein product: CASSRHRGQYTGELFF.